The following is a T cell receptor beta chain sequence with its context. The target antigen is unknown. This sample is part of a study of CD8+ T cells in alopecia areata. Study context: In an open-label trial, patients got 5 to 10 mg tofacitinib twice daily. The study's findings and limits: Against the mouse data, patients shared TCRs less clearly, possibly for HLA reasons.

Stated treatment: oral pan-JAK inhibitor, 5-10 mg twice daily. Alopecia areata patients had lesional scalp punch biopsies and peripheral blood taken from them. Reverse transcription of extracted RNA yielded cDNA, which provided the sequencing template. Assay used: immunoSEQ multiplex PCR; TCRdb lists only in-frame clones, some missing. Seen here are 100,000 to 150,000 clones, 61% observed once, and the top ten hold around 5.7%. The TCR originated in a human donor with alopecia areata. Sequences were derived from CD4+ T cells sorted from blood, sampled at week 4, from a patient treated with tofacitinib.

CDR3 coding DNA: TGTGCCAGCAGTGACAGCAATCCGGTCGGGACCCAGTACTTC. Its translation is CASSDSNPVGTQYF. The V and J genes are TRBV28 and TRBJ2-5, with D possibly matching TRBD1 (5 bases). The CDR3 totals 14 residues. The V gene lost 5 bases and the J gene lost 7 bases, with 17 bases spanning the gap. Germline V gene sequence: CDR1 MDHEN, CDR2 SYDVKM.